Below, one T cell receptor (beta chain) is given with its context. The antigen it binds to is not known. No clone much larger than this one lies a single base away; base qualities are absent. Library creation used the immunoSEQ multiplex PCR assay. The immuneACCESS repertoire file appears here via TCRdb, limited to in-frame rearrangements. These files lack a portion of the clones; in checked studies, under half of the deficit traces to unresolved V genes, and the cause of the others is not known. The sample contains 150,000 to 200,000 clones, 94% of them found a single time. Around 1.3% of the sample lies in the top ten. This entry belongs to a study of control samples from healthy donors and cancer patients (dated by TCRdb to about 2020). The trim is 2 bases for V and 3 bases for J, with a gap of 19 bases between the germline ends. The CDR1 and CDR2 encoded by the germline V gene (reference sequence) are LGHDT and YNNKEL. The CDR3 measures 18 amino acids from cysteine to phenylalanine. Left in the record is the CDR3 DNA by itself, 54 bases read in frame from the first base.

This sequence uses TRBV3-1 (or the pseudogene TRBV3-2) and TRBJ1-4; the D region possibly corresponds to TRBD1 (6 bases align). The sequencing sample was made of blood. This receptor was obtained from a young woman in good health. The nucleotide sequence is TGTGCCAGCAGCCAACCCAGGGGAAGGGAACTCTCTAATGAAAAACTGTTTTTT. Translated, it reads CASSQPRGRELSNEKLFF.